This is a list of T cell receptor beta chains from one sample in a study of T cells in Graves' hyperthyroidism and ophthalmopathy. TCRdb reanalysed the multiplex PCR reads using MiXCR and keeps one entry per CDR3 protein. Of 250,000 to 300,000 distinct CDR3 sequences in the sample, roughly 15% were seen once. Sequencing was done on a sample of blood. These receptors all stem from a woman in her forties or fifties with Graves' hyperthyroidism that later progressed to Graves' ophthalmopathy. The CDR3 runs from the conserved cysteine through the conserved F or W. A D gene is named only where the DNA matches it firmly. Clone size is not always given. Where it is, it says once, few, many or a class for expanded clones.

CDR3nt | CDR3aa | j_gene | abundance | d_gene | v_gene
TGTGCCACCAGCAGAGCCCGCCCTAGCGGGATGAGCACAGATACGCAGTATTTT | CATSRARPSGMSTDTQYF | TRBJ2-3 | . | TRBD2 | TRBV15
TGCAGTGCTAGAGTCGCCGGCCTGAAAAAGACCCAGTACTTC | CSARVAGLKKTQYF | TRBJ2-5 | many | . | TRBV20-1
TGTGCCACCAGCAAACAGGGGAGTAATCAGCCCCAGCATTTT | CATSKQGSNQPQHF | TRBJ1-5 | many | TRBD1 | TRBV15
TGTGCCAGCAGCGCCGGTGGGGGGGAACACTACGAGCAGTACTTC | CASSAGGGEHYEQYF | TRBJ2-7 | many | TRBD2 | TRBV9
TGTGCCAGCTCACCTGCACCCGGGGCAGATACGCAGTATTTT | CASSPAPGADTQYF | TRBJ2-3 | many | . | TRBV18
TGTGCCAGCAGCGTCCTCGGGACAGGGACCATGAACACTGAAGCTTTCTTT | CASSVLGTGTMNTEAFF | TRBJ1-1 | many | TRBD1 | TRBV5-5
TGTGCCAGCAGCCAAGCAGGGGGAACCACCTACGAGCAGTACTTC | CASSQAGGTTYEQYF | TRBJ2-7 | many | TRBD1 | TRBV3-1
TGTGCCAGCAGAAGGGAGGGAGACACGTGGGGTAATCAGCCCCAGCATTTT | CASRREGDTWGNQPQHF | TRBJ1-5 | . | . | TRBV6-1
TGCAGTGCTAGACAGGACACAGATACGCAGTATTTT | CSARQDTDTQYF | TRBJ2-3 | few | . | TRBV20-1
TGTGCCAGCAGTTTATCGGGACTAACCTACAATGAGCAGTTCTTC | CASSLSGLTYNEQFF | TRBJ2-1 | many | TRBD2 | TRBV27
TGTGCCAGCAGCCAATTCTTCATGAGCTCCTACGAGCAGTACTTC | CASSQFFMSSYEQYF | TRBJ2-7 | few | . | TRBV4-2
TGTGCCAGCATAGCGGGACAGGGGAGCGAGCCGTTCTTC | CASIAGQGSEPFF | TRBJ2-1 | many | TRBD1 | TRBV6-1
TGTGCTAGTGGTTTGGGGATGGGACTAGCGGGAGGGGCGTCCTACAATGAGCAGTTCTTC | CASGLGMGLAGGASYNEQFF | TRBJ2-1 | many | TRBD2 | TRBV12-5
TGTGCCAGCAGCCTTCGAGGGCGCGGCAATCAGCCCCAGCATTTT | CASSLRGRGNQPQHF | TRBJ1-5 | many | . | TRBV28
TGTGCCAGCAGCCCTGTCAGGGTCCCAAGGGAGCAGTTCTTC | CASSPVRVPREQFF | TRBJ2-1 | many | . | TRBV11-2
TGTGCCTGGGACGTGGGGGCGCGGGATGAAAAACTGTTTTTT | CAWDVGARDEKLFF | TRBJ1-4 | . | . | TRBV30
TGCGCCAGCAGCCCGCGGGACAGGGAAGGAGAGACCCAGTACTTC | CASSPRDREGETQYF | TRBJ2-5 | many | TRBD1 | TRBV5-1
TGCAGTGCTAGGGTGACTAGCGGGAGAATGCTAGCCTACGAGCAGTACTTC | CSARVTSGRMLAYEQYF | TRBJ2-7 | many | TRBD2 | TRBV20-1
TGCAGTGCTCCGGACAGGCCCGTTTGCTACACCTTC | CSAPDRPVCYTF | TRBJ1-2 | . | TRBD1 | TRBV20-1
TGTGCCAGTAGTATAACTCTCCTATCATCCTACGAGCAGTACTTC | CASSITLLSSYEQYF | TRBJ2-7 | few | . | TRBV19
TGCAGTGCTAGCACGACAGAGGGCATTCAGTACTTC | CSASTTEGIQYF | TRBJ2-4 | many | . | TRBV20-1
TGCGCCAGCAGGCTAGGGGGGACTGAAGCTTTCTTT | CASRLGGTEAFF | TRBJ1-1 | many | . | TRBV5-1
TGTGCCACCAGCAGAGATTGGACTCTCTATGGCTACACCTTC | CATSRDWTLYGYTF | TRBJ1-2 | few | . | TRBV15
TGTGCCAACAGAGGGACTAGCGGGGGCTACGAGCAGTACTTC | CANRGTSGGYEQYF | TRBJ2-7 | many | TRBD2 | TRBV2
TGTGCCAGCAGAGGAGGCCCTACCGCGAACACCGGGGAGCTGTTTTTT | CASRGGPTANTGELFF | TRBJ2-2 | many | . | TRBV6-1
TGTGCCAGCTCACCAGAAGGACAGGGCAGTGGCTACACCTTC | CASSPEGQGSGYTF | TRBJ1-2 | many | TRBD1 | TRBV18
TGCGCCAGCAGCTTGTGGGGACAGGCTTCGAACACTGAAGCTTTCTTT | CASSLWGQASNTEAFF | TRBJ1-1 | many | TRBD1 | TRBV5-1
TGTGCCAGCAGCCAAGATCCTAGCGGGAGGCCCCTAAATGAGCAGTTCTTC | CASSQDPSGRPLNEQFF | TRBJ2-1 | many | TRBD2 | TRBV3-1
TGTGCCAGTAGTATTGTGGCGCTAGCGGGGTATACCGGGGAGCTGTTTTTT | CASSIVALAGYTGELFF | TRBJ2-2 | . | TRBD2 | TRBV19
TGTGCCAGCAGCTTAGCCCTAGCGGGGTCGGGTGAGCAGTTCTTC | CASSLALAGSGEQFF | TRBJ2-1 | many | TRBD2 | TRBV7-8
TGTGCCAGCACCCAGGGGGCCGTTCAGCCCCAGCATTTT | CASTQGAVQPQHF | TRBJ1-5 | many | TRBD1 | TRBV28
TGTGCCAGCAGCCAGGGGGGGCTAGGGGACACTGAAGCTTTCTTT | CASSQGGLGDTEAFF | TRBJ1-1 | . | TRBD1 | TRBV28
TGTGCCAGCGGACAGGAATCGAACACTGAAGCTTTCTTT | CASGQESNTEAFF | TRBJ1-1 | . | TRBD1 | TRBV11-3
TGTGCCAGCAGTTTGCAAACCGGGGGCAATCAGCCCCAGCATTTT | CASSLQTGGNQPQHF | TRBJ1-5 | many | . | TRBV2
TGTGCCAGCAAGGAGTCAGTAGGAGAGACCCAGTACTTC | CASKESVGETQYF | TRBJ2-5 | many | . | TRBV5-5
TGCAGTGCCCCGACCCGGGACAGAGCCTACAATGAGCAGTTCTTC | CSAPTRDRAYNEQFF | TRBJ2-1 | many | TRBD1 | TRBV20-1
TGCGCCAGCAGCATCTTTTCGGGGGGGACTGAAGCTTTCTTT | CASSIFSGGTEAFF | TRBJ1-1 | many | . | TRBV5-1
TGCAGTGCTACTCTGACTAGCGGAAGACCAGATACGCAGTATTTT | CSATLTSGRPDTQYF | TRBJ2-3 | . | TRBD2 | TRBV20-1
TGTGCCAGCAGTCGGGACAGAATGAAAACTGAAGCTTTCTTT | CASSRDRMKTEAFF | TRBJ1-1 | . | TRBD1 | TRBV12-3/TRBV12-4
TGTGCCAGCAGCTCCAACTATGGCTACACCTTC | CASSSNYGYTF | TRBJ1-2 | many | . | TRBV28
TGTGCCAGCACCTCGGACTCAAATCAGCCCCAGCATTTT | CASTSDSNQPQHF | TRBJ1-5 | many | . | TRBV2
TGTGCCAGCAGCTGGACAGGAGCTGAGACCCAGTACTTC | CASSWTGAETQYF | TRBJ2-5 | many | TRBD1 | TRBV13
TGTGCCAGCAGTCCGTTGGGTCGGGACAGGGGGCCGGAGACCCAGTACTTC | CASSPLGRDRGPETQYF | TRBJ2-5 | many | TRBD1 | TRBV12-3/TRBV12-4
TGCGCCAGCAGCTCCTCAGGGGCTACCTACGAGCAGTACTTC | CASSSSGATYEQYF | TRBJ2-7 | many | . | TRBV5-1
TGTGCCAGCAGCTTGGCCCCGGGACTTCGCTACAATGAGCAGTTCTTC | CASSLAPGLRYNEQFF | TRBJ2-1 | few | . | TRBV5-6
TGTGCCAGCAGTTGGGGAGCAGACCTGAACACCGGGGAGCTGTTTTTT | CASSWGADLNTGELFF | TRBJ2-2 | many | . | TRBV28
TGCAGTGCTAGCCCACCTAGCGGGAGCGCCCAAGAGACCCAGTACTTC | CSASPPSGSAQETQYF | TRBJ2-5 | . | TRBD2 | TRBV20-1
TGTGCCACCAGCAGAGAGAATAAGCGGGACGCGAACACCGGGGAGCTGTTTTTT | CATSRENKRDANTGELFF | TRBJ2-2 | many | TRBD2 | TRBV15
TGCGCCAGCAGGCCCCGGGGTCGACAAGAGACCCAGTACTTC | CASRPRGRQETQYF | TRBJ2-5 | many | . | TRBV5-1
TGTGCCAGCAGCTTAGCGCGGGGGGATTCAGATACGCAGTATTTT | CASSLARGDSDTQYF | TRBJ2-3 | many | TRBD2 | TRBV7-8
TGTGCCAGCAGTCCCGGACTAGCGGGAGGGGGGGAGCAGCCCCAGCATTTT | CASSPGLAGGGEQPQHF | TRBJ1-5 | . | . | TRBV28
TGCGCCAGCAGCTTTAACCCTAGCGGGAGCCCAGATACGCAGTATTTT | CASSFNPSGSPDTQYF | TRBJ2-3 | few | TRBD2 | TRBV5-1
TGCGCCAGCAGCTTACAGGGAACGGCAGATACGCAGTATTTT | CASSLQGTADTQYF | TRBJ2-3 | . | . | TRBV7-2
TGCAGCGTGAAGAGGGTGGACGAGGGCGAAGGAGGCGAAAAACTGTTTTTT | CSVKRVDEGEGGEKLFF | TRBJ1-4 | many | . | TRBV29-1
TGTGCCAGCAGCCCTCGGACTAGCGGGAGAATCACCGGGGAGCTGTTTTTT | CASSPRTSGRITGELFF | TRBJ2-2 | few | TRBD2 | TRBV9